A selection of T cell receptor beta chains follows, all from one sample in a study of cytomegalovirus exposure and HLA in healthy donors. Clones were read by immunoSEQ multiplex PCR, and TCRdb kept only the in-frame ones, dropping some. Among approximately 140,000 clones listed, roughly 80% were seen once. The source material was PBMCs. These receptors all stem from a female donor in good health and CMV-seronegative. Both conserved end residues are part of each CDR3. Size is stated for part of the rows, as once, few or many counts, or as a class when the clone is expanded.

len | j_gene | v_gene | abundance | CDR3aa
15 | TRBJ1-2 | TRBV6-1 | - | CACGGENPINYGYTF
19 | TRBJ2-1 | TRBV14 | - | CASSQGTLRQGFSYNEQFF
15 | - | TRBV7-6 | - | CASSLAGGTSYEQYF
14 | TRBJ1-2 | TRBV2 | few | CASSRQGANYGYTF
16 | TRBJ2-1 | TRBV7-9 | - | CASNHPGTGRVDEQFF
15 | TRBJ1-2 | TRBV19 | once | CASQYGTGGLDGYTF
19 | TRBJ2-5 | TRBV11-3 | many | CASSLEGQLAGALGETQYF
13 | TRBJ1-1 | TRBV5-6 | - | CASSPGTGGVAFF
15 | TRBJ1-3 | TRBV6-6 | - | CASSYQGISGNTIYF
12 | TRBJ1-2 | TRBV7-8 | - | CASSIDSYGYTF
13 | TRBJ1-6 | TRBV6-1 | - | CASSGQGNSPLHF
15 | TRBJ1-2 | TRBV27 | - | CASSLVGGHRYGYTF
13 | TRBJ2-7 | TRBV6-1 | - | CASAGTIPYEQYF
15 | TRBJ2-1 | TRBV19 | - | CASSISVGAKDEQFF
14 | TRBJ2-7 | TRBV5-8 | few | CASRAGGDPYEQYF
14 | TRBJ2-7 | TRBV19 | - | CASSNRDRAYEQYF
15 | TRBJ2-7 | TRBV7-2 | once | CASSLELAGGYEQYF
15 | TRBJ1-5 | TRBV6-6 | - | CATQSGILVDQPQHF
16 | TRBJ2-3 | TRBV2 | - | CASSVNRGISTDTQYF
16 | TRBJ2-7 | TRBV7-2 | - | CASSSGLAGVSREQYF
14 | TRBJ2-7 | TRBV5-4 | - | CASSFDTASYEQYF
13 | TRBJ1-1 | TRBV5-1 | - | CASRRGQGAEAFF
14 | TRBJ1-1 | TRBV5-5 | - | CASSSRGFDTEAFF
13 | TRBJ2-7 | TRBV7-2 | - | CASSFSGPYEQYF
11 | TRBJ1-5 | TRBV6-1 | few | CASSVDQPQHF
17 | TRBJ1-1 | TRBV5-1 | few | CASSTDSPDRPNTEAFF
12 | TRBJ2-1 | TRBV5-1 | - | CASSYGSVEQFF
17 | TRBJ2-1 | TRBV28 | - | CASSAATLAGAYNEQFF
15 | TRBJ2-7 | TRBV28 | once | CASRLGQMNSYKQYF
16 | TRBJ2-5 | TRBV7-2 | - | CASSLVSAGGPETQYF
14 | TRBJ1-2 | TRBV6-1 | - | CASSELLDSRGYTF
16 | TRBJ1-5 | TRBV7-9 | - | CASSLTAGPGNQPQHF
12 | TRBJ2-7 | TRBV7-8 | - | CASSLTSYEQYF
15 | TRBJ2-7 | TRBV6-5 | few | CASSYSGGQTYEQYF
16 | TRBJ1-2 | TRBV15 | - | CATSRDLQGAGYGYTF
16 | TRBJ2-2 | TRBV9 | - | CASSSRTGRATGELFF
14 | TRBJ2-3 | TRBV28 | - | CASSLASTLDTQYF
14 | TRBJ1-1 | TRBV28 | - | CASKSQAGFTEAFF
16 | TRBJ1-4 | TRBV27 | - | CASSFGPDRGYEKLFF
15 | TRBJ2-7 | TRBV19 | - | CASTPGQETTYEQYF
14 | TRBJ2-7 | TRBV29-1 | - | CSVSGGVNSYEQYF
14 | TRBJ1-5 | TRBV28 | - | CASLKDSFNQPQHF
15 | TRBJ1-1 | TRBV10-3 | few | CAITAFGGGGTEAFF